This entry lists 24 T cell receptor beta chains sequenced from one sample in a study of regulatory T cells in long-lasting Graves disease. The authors built TCR beta libraries using iRepertoire HTBI primers and Arm-PCR of CDR3 regions. TCRdb fed the multiplex PCR reads into MiXCR, producing one record per CDR3 protein. Here the sample spans more than 400,000 distinct CDR3 sequences, around 17% being singletons. The time point denotes: newly diagnosed GD, antithyroid drugs for less than 3 months. Following extraction of RNA from PBMCs, that RNA was used to make the TCR library. Another study also made use of these data, one on T cells in Graves' hyperthyroidism and ophthalmopathy.

This specimen was peripheral blood mononuclear cells (PBMCs), taken at new diagnosis, from a patient treated with antithyroid drugs. The receptors were gathered from a woman between 25 and 40 years old with Graves disease.

This clonotype was seen ten or more times. The CDR3 here is CASSSQDETVTGELFF. CDR3 nucleotide sequence: TGTGCCAGCAGTTCGCAGGACGAAACAGTCACCGGGGAGCTGTTTTTT. V is TRBV28 and J is TRBJ2-2, with no clear D. Germline loops: CDR1 MDHEN, CDR2 SYDVKM. V lost 4 bases and J lost 4, with 16 bases in between. This CDR3 region has 16 residues.

This clonotype was observed at least ten times. This chain links TRBV7-9 with TRBJ2-7; the D is unclear. CDR3 length: 14 amino acids. Germline values: CDR1 SEHNR, CDR2 FQNEAQ (reference sequence). Trimming shortened V by 2 bases and J by 2 bases, and 10 bases separated the two germline ends. The CDR3 reads CASSLRIGPYEQYF. The CDR3 DNA sequence: TGTGCCAGCAGCTTACGCATAGGTCCCTACGAGCAGTACTTC.

This clonotype was seen many times. J is TRBJ2-1 and V is TRBV3-1, with TRBD2 matching 8 bases. Germline CDR1 and CDR2: LGHDT and YNNKEL (reference sequence). V shed 0 bases, J shed 3 bases, and the junction held 7 bases outside the gene matches. This CDR3 region has 17 residues. CDR3 sequence (DNA): TGTGCCAGCAGCCAAGATCTGGAGACTAGCGTCTACAATGAGCAGTTCTTC. Translation gives CASSQDLETSVYNEQFF.

This clonotype showed up many times. The rearrangement joins TRBV6-2 or TRBV6-3 to TRBJ2-3; 12 bases fit TRBD1. The CDR3 loop spans 17 amino acids. CDR1 and CDR2 (germline): MNHEY, SVGEGT. V dropped 0 bases and J dropped 3; count of bases not matched to a gene: 4. Here the CDR3 reads CASSYSGDRGRTDTQYF. CDR3 nucleotides: TGTGCCAGCAGTTACTCGGGGGACAGGGGGCGGACAGATACGCAGTATTTT.

This clonotype was found many times. This chain links TRBV11-2 with TRBJ2-3, with 8 bases matching TRBD1. This CDR3 is built from 17 residues. The trim removed 1 base at V and 1 base at J, leaving 7 bases unmatched. Germline V CDR1 and CDR2: SGHAT, FQNNGV. This CDR3 is CASSLAPPGQGTDTQYF. For the CDR3, the DNA is TGTGCCAGCAGCTTAGCCCCTCCGGGACAGGGCACAGATACGCAGTATTTT.

This clonotype came up many times. The chain carries TRBV29-1 and TRBJ2-3; perhaps TRBD2 as D (5 bases). V dropped 8 bases and J dropped 2 bases, with 14 bases sitting between them. The CDR3 covers 13 residues. Germline CDR1 is SQVTM and CDR2 is ANQGSEA. Here the CDR3 reads CSSPGTYTDTQYF. The CDR3 DNA is TGCAGCTCACCGGGAACATACACAGATACGCAGTATTTT.

This clonotype was found many times. The chain combines TRBV12-3 or TRBV12-4 with TRBJ1-5; a possible D gene is TRBD1 (5 bases). Trimming pared 6 bases from V and 2 bases from J, leaving 8 bases between. The CDR3 totals 13 residues. In DNA, the CDR3 is TGTGCCAGCAGGAGGGGAGGCAATCAGCCCCAGCATTTT. As protein: CASRRGGNQPQHF.

This clonotype was detected ten times or more. The gene calls are TRBV12-3 or TRBV12-4 and TRBJ2-1; no clear D. This CDR3 contains 15 residues. With 3 bases removed from V and 8 bases from J, the gap between germline ends came to 17 bases. CDR3 sequence reads: CASSFISSIGHEQFF. DNA of the CDR3: TGTGCCAGCAGTTTTATTTCATCCATCGGACATGAGCAGTTCTTC.

This clonotype was detected only a few times. V is TRBV5-6 and J is TRBJ1-1; D is uncertain. Germline CDR1 reads SGHDT; CDR2 reads YYEEEE. Trimming shortened V by 0 bases and J by 5 bases, and 5 bases separated the two germline ends. The CDR3 runs 12 residues. The CDR3 spells CASSLDPTEAFF. The DNA for the CDR3 is TGTGCCAGCAGCTTGGATCCGACTGAAGCTTTCTTT.

This clonotype was counted a few times. A junction end diverges from the germline sequence, so it may reflect a read error. V usage is TRBV18 and J usage is TRBJ1-3; D not certain. Germline V gene sequence: CDR1 KGHSH, CDR2 LQKENI. The CDR3 runs 16 residues. The CDR3 DNA follows: TGTGCCGGCTCACCACCGAGGGTAGAGGCTGGAAACACCATATATTTT. This codes for CAGSPPRVEAGNTIYF.

In this sample, this clonotype turned up many times. The V gene is TRBV11-2, the J gene TRBJ2-7; D remains unclear. The germline gives CDR1 SGHAT, CDR2 FQNNGV. The CDR3 length is 15 residues. V was trimmed by 2 bases and J by 0 bases, leaving 11 bases between them. DNA for the CDR3: TGTGCCAGCAGCTTAATAACCGCGAGCTCCTACGAGCAGTACTTC. Its protein product is CASSLITASSYEQYF.

This clonotype was recorded many times. V and J are TRBV2 and TRBJ1-1; D is ambiguous. V lost 8 bases and J lost 1, with 5 bases in between. CDR1 SNHLY and CDR2 FYNNEI come from the germline V gene. The CDR3 contains 11 residues. The CDR3: CASGTNTEAFF. The CDR3 bases are TGTGCCAGCGGTACGAACACTGAAGCTTTCTTT.

The chain has TRBV9 and TRBJ2-1, with a weak D call TRBD1 (10 bases). Germline V lookup: CDR1 SGDLS, CDR2 YYNGEE. Trimming removed 3 bases from V and 12 bases from J, with 25 bases in between. There are 16 residues in the CDR3. CDR3 sequence: CASSGGTGETSGMQFF. As DNA, the CDR3 is TGTGCCAGCAGCGGGGGGACAGGGGAGACTAGCGGAATGCAGTTCTTC.

The J gene is TRBJ1-1, the V gene TRBV5-1; TRBD1 agrees at 7 bases. V lost 6 bases, J lost 6 bases, and 11 bases stayed unmatched. Germline values: CDR1 SGHRS, CDR2 YFSETQ. The CDR3 sequence is 14 residues long. As DNA, the CDR3 is TGCGCCAGCACCCCGTTGTCAGGGGGACCTGAAGCTTTCTTT. Translating it yields CASTPLSGGPEAFF.

The genes are TRBV10-3 and TRBJ2-5; tentatively, D is TRBD2 (6 bases). Germline CDR1 is ENHRY and CDR2 is SYGVKD. The germline V and J ends were trimmed by 3 bases and 5 bases, with 10 bases remaining between them. The CDR3 is 13 residues long. The DNA of the CDR3 is TGTGCCATCAGTGAAAGGGAGGTTGAGACCCAGTACTTC. It yields the protein CAISEREVETQYF.

Regarding this clonotype: This may come from a read error, since a much larger clone is one base off. The chain uses TRBV19 and TRBJ1-1, with TRBD1 matching 7 bases. The CDR3 has 14 amino acids. Per germline, CDR1 LNHDA and CDR2 SQIVND (reference sequence). J lost 1 base, V lost 2 bases, and 1 base had no gene match. The CDR3 DNA reads TGTGCCAGTAGTATAACAGGGGCGAACACTGAAGCTTTCTTT. Translating it yields CASSITGANTEAFF. Full variable domain (outside the CDR3, taken from reference TRBV19 and TRBJ1-1): DGGITQSPKYLFRKEGQNVTLSCEQNLNHDAMYWYRQDPGQGLRLIYYSQIVNDFQKGDIAEGYSVSREKKESFPLTVTSAQKNPTAFYLCASSITGANTEAFFGQGTRLTVV.

The sample holds many counts of this clonotype. The rearrangement links TRBV30 to TRBJ1-5; tentatively, D is TRBD1 (6 bases). The germline V gene encodes CDR1 GTSNPN and CDR2 SVGIG (reference sequence). V gave up 2 bases and J gave up 5 bases, with 13 bases separating them. The CDR3 length is 14 residues. DNA for the CDR3: TGTGCCTGGAGTCCCCCCAGGGGCTATCAGCCCCAGCATTTT. Translation: CAWSPPRGYQPQHF.

The chain employs TRBV7-9 and TRBJ1-3; 7 bases agree with TRBD1. Trimming removed 5 bases from V and 9 bases from J; junction bases left unmatched: 16. The CDR3 totals 16 residues. In germline, CDR1 is SEHNR, CDR2 FQNEAQ (reference sequence). The CDR3 loop reads CASSRLGGTEESTIYF. The CDR3 DNA is TGTGCCAGCAGCCGACTCGGGGGGACAGAGGAAAGCACCATATATTTT. Full variable domain (missing parts from reference TRBV7-9 and TRBJ1-3): DTGVSQNPRHKITKRGQNVTFRCDPISEHNRLYWYRQTLGQGPEFLTYFQNEAQLEKSRLLSDRFSAERPKGSFSTLEIQRTEQGDSAMYLCASSRLGGTEESTIYFGEGSWLTVV.

The chain links TRBV4-3 to TRBJ2-7; D might be TRBD2 (5 bases). V was trimmed by 0 bases and J by 1 base, leaving 16 bases between them. The CDR3 has 17 residues. Germline CDR1 LGHNA, CDR2 YSLEER. The CDR3 nucleotides are TGCGCCAGCAGCCAAGACCCTTTAGCGTTTCCATCCTACGAGCAGTACTTC. Amino acid sequence: CASSQDPLAFPSYEQYF.

This clonotype has at least ten counts. The chain carries TRBV6-1 and TRBJ2-1, with 9 bases lining up with TRBD1. Germline CDR1 MNHNS, CDR2 SASEGT. CDR3 size: 18 residues. The trim removed 5 bases at V and 4 bases at J, leaving 15 bases unmatched. The CDR3 nucleotides are TGTGCCAGCAGTCCTACCTCTCTAGGGACAGGGAGATACAATGAGCAGTTCTTC. It encodes CASSPTSLGTGRYNEQFF.

The J gene is TRBJ2-3, the V gene TRBV6-2 or TRBV6-3; the match to TRBD2 covers 9 bases. The J segment lost 4 bases and the V segment lost 8 bases, leaving 13 bases of the junction unmatched. CDR1 is MNHEY, CDR2 SVGEGT, per germline. The CDR3 consists of 16 residues. The CDR3 loop reads CASWGVAGVRADTQYF. DNA for the CDR3: TGTGCCAGCTGGGGGGTAGCGGGAGTAAGAGCAGATACGCAGTATTTT.

There are many counts of this clonotype. The chain employs TRBV3-1 and TRBJ1-2; no definite D call. The germline V and J ends were trimmed by 1 base and 4 bases, with 16 bases remaining between them. This CDR3 is 16 amino acids long. CDR1 is LGHDT, CDR2 YNNKEL, per germline (reference sequence). CDR3 nucleotides: TGTGCCAGCAGCCAAGGAAGGCCCTGGGGTGGCTATGGCTACACCTTC. It codes for CASSQGRPWGGYGYTF.

This clonotype was seen more than once but under ten times. The genes are TRBV9 and TRBJ2-7; D gene ambiguous. The CDR3 has 13 amino acids. V was trimmed by 0 bases and J by 3 bases, leaving 7 bases between them. Germline assignment: CDR1 SGDLS and CDR2 YYNGEE. CDR3 amino acids: CASSVGNNYEQYF. The CDR3 coding sequence is TGTGCCAGCAGCGTAGGTAATAACTACGAGCAGTACTTC.

The sample holds many counts of this clonotype. This rearrangement joins TRBV12-3 or TRBV12-4 to TRBJ2-1; 8 bases agree with TRBD2. Trimming took 6 bases from V and 8 from J; bases not matched to a gene: 9. This CDR3 has 14 residues. CDR3 nucleotides: TGTGCCAGCAGCATAAGCGGGAGTAGGGATGAGCAGTTCTTC. It yields the protein CASSISGSRDEQFF.